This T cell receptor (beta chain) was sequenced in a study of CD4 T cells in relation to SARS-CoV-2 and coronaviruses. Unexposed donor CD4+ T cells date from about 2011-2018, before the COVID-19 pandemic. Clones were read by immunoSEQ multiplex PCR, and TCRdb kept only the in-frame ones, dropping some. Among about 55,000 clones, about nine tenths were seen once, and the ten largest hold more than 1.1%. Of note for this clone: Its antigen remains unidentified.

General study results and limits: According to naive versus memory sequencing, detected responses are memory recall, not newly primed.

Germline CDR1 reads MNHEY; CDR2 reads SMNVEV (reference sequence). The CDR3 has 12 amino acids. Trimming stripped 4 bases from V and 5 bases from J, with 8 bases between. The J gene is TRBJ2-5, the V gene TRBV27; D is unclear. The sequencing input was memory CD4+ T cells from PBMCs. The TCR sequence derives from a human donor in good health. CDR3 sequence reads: CASSSTGETQYF. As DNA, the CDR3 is TGTGCCAGCAGTTCCACCGGTGAGACCCAGTACTTC.